The rows below give T cell receptor beta chains drawn from one sample of a study of blood T cells in healthy people across ages. Each CDR3 protein gets one entry after TCRdb re-called the 5' RACE reads with MiXCR. The sample lists roughly 900,000 distinct CDR3 sequences, about 48% occurring once. The sequencing input was blood. The receptors come from a man under 40 in good health. CDR3s leave out the opening cysteine and the closing phenylalanine or tryptophan. The order of the fields is V gene, D gene, J gene, clone size, CDR3 protein. The D gene is left open where the match is weak. Size is omitted from some rows. Given values are once, few, many or a class for expanded clones.

v_gene: TRBV7-9
d_gene: .
j_gene: TRBJ2-7
abundance: .
CDR3aa: ASSYSGLANEQY

v_gene: TRBV6-2/TRBV6-3
d_gene: .
j_gene: TRBJ1-1
abundance: .
CDR3aa: ASSYSFDAGPWDTEAF

v_gene: TRBV4-2
d_gene: .
j_gene: TRBJ2-1
abundance: .
CDR3aa: ASSQETSIQETQF

v_gene: TRBV20-1
d_gene: .
j_gene: TRBJ2-4
abundance: .
CDR3aa: SARDKRLAKNIQY

v_gene: TRBV6-1
d_gene: .
j_gene: TRBJ1-4
abundance: .
CDR3aa: ASSSWRERNEKLF

v_gene: TRBV9
d_gene: .
j_gene: TRBJ1-2
abundance: .
CDR3aa: ASSDRHDYNYGYT

v_gene: TRBV21-1
d_gene: .
j_gene: TRBJ1-2
abundance: .
CDR3aa: ASSKEEKGGRGYT

v_gene: TRBV14
d_gene: TRBD2
j_gene: TRBJ2-4
abundance: .
CDR3aa: ASSPSGGLAKNIQY

v_gene: TRBV5-1
d_gene: TRBD1
j_gene: TRBJ1-1
abundance: .
CDR3aa: ASSWDSIGTEAF

v_gene: TRBV12-3/TRBV12-4
d_gene: .
j_gene: TRBJ1-5
abundance: .
CDR3aa: ASSSDPYSNQPQH

v_gene: TRBV27
d_gene: .
j_gene: TRBJ2-5
abundance: .
CDR3aa: ASSTPEGLETQY

v_gene: TRBV7-2
d_gene: .
j_gene: TRBJ2-5
abundance: .
CDR3aa: ASSLDPGIQETQY

v_gene: TRBV3-1
d_gene: .
j_gene: TRBJ2-3
abundance: once
CDR3aa: VSSSPALTDTQY

v_gene: TRBV12-3/TRBV12-4
d_gene: TRBD1
j_gene: TRBJ1-1
abundance: .
CDR3aa: ASSAQGGVDTEAF

v_gene: TRBV18
d_gene: .
j_gene: TRBJ1-6
abundance: few
CDR3aa: ASSPADNSPLH

v_gene: TRBV20-1
d_gene: .
j_gene: TRBJ2-7
abundance: .
CDR3aa: SAPVGAVSYEQY

v_gene: TRBV25-1
d_gene: TRBD1
j_gene: TRBJ2-7
abundance: few
CDR3aa: ASSGPGQGYEQY

v_gene: TRBV6-1
d_gene: TRBD2
j_gene: TRBJ2-7
abundance: .
CDR3aa: ASGGTSVHSYEQY

v_gene: TRBV7-9
d_gene: TRBD1
j_gene: TRBJ1-1
abundance: .
CDR3aa: ASSTSGTDTEAF

v_gene: TRBV6-6
d_gene: TRBD2
j_gene: TRBJ2-2
abundance: few
CDR3aa: AGRTSGGGGELF

v_gene: TRBV6-2/TRBV6-3
d_gene: TRBD1
j_gene: TRBJ2-7
abundance: .
CDR3aa: ASTPSTGASYEQY

v_gene: TRBV11-2
d_gene: .
j_gene: TRBJ2-1
abundance: few
CDR3aa: ASSLEWGIGYEQF

v_gene: TRBV5-1
d_gene: .
j_gene: TRBJ1-6
abundance: .
CDR3aa: ASSLYPGFNNSPLH

v_gene: TRBV7-9
d_gene: .
j_gene: TRBJ1-4
abundance: few
CDR3aa: ASSLASGDEKLF

v_gene: TRBV20-1
d_gene: .
j_gene: TRBJ2-3
abundance: .
CDR3aa: SAPGVGKTDTQY

v_gene: TRBV6-5
d_gene: .
j_gene: TRBJ1-6
abundance: few
CDR3aa: ASTRSRQSDNSPLH

v_gene: TRBV27
d_gene: TRBD2
j_gene: TRBJ2-2
abundance: .
CDR3aa: ASSTIAGGYTGELF

v_gene: TRBV20-1
d_gene: .
j_gene: TRBJ2-5
abundance: .
CDR3aa: SAGLGETQY

v_gene: TRBV27
d_gene: TRBD2
j_gene: TRBJ2-1
abundance: .
CDR3aa: ASSLTARSSGAGNEQF

v_gene: TRBV30
d_gene: .
j_gene: TRBJ2-4
abundance: .
CDR3aa: AWSVQGLRRY

v_gene: TRBV7-2
d_gene: .
j_gene: TRBJ2-3
abundance: .
CDR3aa: ASSFPRDTQY

v_gene: TRBV5-1
d_gene: .
j_gene: TRBJ2-1
abundance: .
CDR3aa: ASSLELHNEQF

v_gene: TRBV7-9
d_gene: .
j_gene: TRBJ1-2
abundance: .
CDR3aa: ASSPDRRYGYT

v_gene: TRBV5-1
d_gene: TRBD1
j_gene: TRBJ2-4
abundance: .
CDR3aa: ASSPRGQQNIQY

v_gene: TRBV11-3
d_gene: TRBD1
j_gene: TRBJ1-4
abundance: .
CDR3aa: ASSLRLTGNEKLF

v_gene: TRBV2
d_gene: .
j_gene: TRBJ1-1
abundance: .
CDR3aa: AVIRPDNTEAF

v_gene: TRBV25-1
d_gene: .
j_gene: TRBJ2-3
abundance: .
CDR3aa: ASSDHGDIDTDTQY

v_gene: TRBV9
d_gene: .
j_gene: TRBJ1-6
abundance: .
CDR3aa: ASSAGAGWDSPLH

v_gene: TRBV28
d_gene: .
j_gene: TRBJ1-2
abundance: .
CDR3aa: ASSPDSQGCT

v_gene: TRBV5-5
d_gene: .
j_gene: TRBJ2-7
abundance: .
CDR3aa: ASSLRQEAY

v_gene: TRBV20-1
d_gene: .
j_gene: .
abundance: .
CDR3aa: SARVVYNEQY

v_gene: TRBV29-1
d_gene: TRBD1
j_gene: TRBJ2-1
abundance: few
CDR3aa: SVEDQQGNNEQF

v_gene: TRBV6-5
d_gene: TRBD1
j_gene: TRBJ2-1
abundance: .
CDR3aa: ASSTGTGVKEQF

v_gene: TRBV5-1
d_gene: TRBD1
j_gene: TRBJ1-6
abundance: .
CDR3aa: ASSRGLDNSPLH

v_gene: TRBV24-1
d_gene: .
j_gene: TRBJ2-1
abundance: .
CDR3aa: ATRKTGEIQKSSYNEQF

v_gene: TRBV5-1
d_gene: TRBD1
j_gene: .
abundance: .
CDR3aa: ASRPRTGPYEQY

v_gene: TRBV29-1
d_gene: .
j_gene: TRBJ1-2
abundance: .
CDR3aa: SVTGTPDYGYT

v_gene: TRBV2
d_gene: TRBD2
j_gene: TRBJ2-3
abundance: few
CDR3aa: ASSEASGRTDTQY

v_gene: TRBV3-1
d_gene: .
j_gene: TRBJ2-7
abundance: .
CDR3aa: ASSQEIGEDYEQY

v_gene: TRBV30
d_gene: .
j_gene: TRBJ1-2
abundance: .
CDR3aa: AWSVDTGRGYT

v_gene: TRBV7-2
d_gene: .
j_gene: TRBJ2-3
abundance: .
CDR3aa: ASSLAGTLRTDTQY

v_gene: TRBV4-1
d_gene: .
j_gene: TRBJ2-7
abundance: few
CDR3aa: ASSQDNRGGTAYEQY